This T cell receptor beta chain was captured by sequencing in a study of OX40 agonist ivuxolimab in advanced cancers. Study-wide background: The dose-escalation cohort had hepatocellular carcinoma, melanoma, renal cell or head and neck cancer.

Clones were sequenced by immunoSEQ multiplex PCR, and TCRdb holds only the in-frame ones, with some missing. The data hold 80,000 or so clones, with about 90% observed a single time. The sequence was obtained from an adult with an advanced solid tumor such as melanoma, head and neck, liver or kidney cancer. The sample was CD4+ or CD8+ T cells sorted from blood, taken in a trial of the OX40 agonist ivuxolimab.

Here the CDR3 reads CASSSLGRAGAYEQYF. As DNA, the CDR3 is TGTGCCAGCAGCTCACTGGGGCGAGCGGGCGCCTACGAGCAGTACTTC. The chain carries TRBV11-3 and TRBJ2-7; a weak D match, TRBD2 (6 bases). The germline V gene has CDR1 SGHNT and CDR2 YENEEA. The germline V and J ends were trimmed by 4 bases and 2 bases, with 18 bases remaining between them. The CDR3 has 16 residues.